These 10 T cell receptor beta chains were all obtained from the same sample, sequenced in a study of T cell repertoires in cytomegalovirus infection. These receptors have no known antigen. In TCRdb, the reads were re-called with MiXCR into one record per CDR3 protein. The data show 570,000 or so distinct CDR3 sequences, approximately 40% seen once. Sequenced here: cultured PBMCs, sampled from culture after CMV antigen stimulation. The receptors shown here come from a human donor in good health (CMV status not recorded). Some clones in this sample may be carry-over from other donors' samples.

This clonotype was counted only a few times. The J gene is TRBJ1-1, the V gene TRBV19; D uncertain. Germline CDR1 is LNHDA and CDR2 is SQIVND (reference sequence). Trimming removed 5 bases at V and 3 bases at J, with 16 bases between. This CDR3 contains 15 residues. In nucleotides, the CDR3 is TGTGCCAGTAGTCCCCGACCGAGCTCAGACACTGAAGCTTTCTTT. Translation: CASSPRPSSDTEAFF. Based on the CDR3 plus reference TRBV19 and TRBJ1-1, the full variable domain is DGGITQSPKYLFRKEGQNVTLSCEQNLNHDAMYWYRQDPGQGLRLIYYSQIVNDFQKGDIAEGYSVSREKKESFPLTVTSAQKNPTAFYLCASSPRPSSDTEAFFGQGTRLTVV.

The chain employs TRBV20-1 and TRBJ2-5, with a tentative D call TRBD1 (6 bases). The germline gives CDR1 DFQATT, CDR2 SNEGSKA (reference sequence). CDR3 length: 14 amino acids. V was shortened by 6 bases and J by 1 base, with 15 bases between the two germline ends. Written as DNA, the CDR3 is TGCAGTGCCATAAGTGACAGGTTCCAAGAGACCCAGTACTTC. As protein: CSAISDRFQETQYF.

The chain couples TRBV19 to TRBJ2-3, with D maybe TRBD1 (7 bases). The CDR3 is 15 residues long. With 4 bases removed from V and 2 bases from J, the gap between germline ends came to 13 bases. Per germline, CDR1 LNHDA and CDR2 SQIVND (reference sequence). CDR3: CASSTYRGLTDTQYF. The CDR3 DNA reads TGTGCCAGTAGTACATACAGGGGACTCACAGATACGCAGTATTTT.

The genes are TRBV27 and TRBJ1-5; D call uncertain. The V end was cut by 5 bases, the J end by 9 bases, with 17 bases between. Germline assignment: CDR1 MNHEY and CDR2 SMNVEV (reference sequence). This CDR3 is built from 14 residues. The CDR3 reads CASSLESYGGPQHF. The CDR3 nucleotides are TGTGCCAGCAGTCTGGAAAGCTATGGAGGGCCCCAGCATTTT.

This clonotype was seen ten or more times. The chain has TRBV7-2 and TRBJ2-3; 10 nucleotides line up with TRBD2. Trimming at V came to 7 bases and at J to 5 bases, leaving 12 bases not matched to a gene. The CDR3 has 16 residues. Germline lookup yields CDR1 SGHTA and CDR2 FQGNSA. The CDR3 DNA reads TGTGCCAGCAACCCACTTAGCGGGAGGATGCGAGATACGCAGTATTTT. It translates to CASNPLSGRMRDTQYF.

This sequence joins TRBV12-3 or TRBV12-4 and TRBJ1-6, with unresolved D. V lost 1 base and J 14 bases, leaving 21 bases between the germline ends. The CDR3 has 16 residues. The CDR3 DNA reads as TGTGCCAGCAGTTTAGACCTTTCCTCTGTCGGTAGGTCCCTCCACTTT. Amino acid sequence: CASSLDLSSVGRSLHF.

The chain carries TRBV7-9 and TRBJ1-1; no firm D call. Germline V gene lookup returns CDR1 SEHNR and CDR2 FQNEAQ (reference sequence). The CDR3 runs to 15 residues. Between the trimmed V and J ends, which lost 5 bases and 1 base, there was a span of 14 bases. CDR3 nucleotides: TGTGCCAGCAGCCCTGTTCTGGGGAGGAACACTGAAGCTTTCTTT. Encoded protein: CASSPVLGRNTEAFF. Full variable domain (outside the CDR3, taken from reference TRBV7-9 and TRBJ1-1): DTGVSQNPRHKITKRGQNVTFRCDPISEHNRLYWYRQTLGQGPEFLTYFQNEAQLEKSRLLSDRFSAERPKGSFSTLEIQRTEQGDSAMYLCASSPVLGRNTEAFFGQGTRLTVV.

The chain is built from TRBV28 and TRBJ2-3, with 8 positions matching TRBD2. Trimming took 3 bases from V and 2 from J; bases not matched to a gene: 4. Germline V gene sequence: CDR1 MDHEN, CDR2 SYDVKM. The CDR3 totals 15 residues. In DNA, the CDR3 is TGTGCCAGCAGTTTCAGCGGGGGAGTCACAGATACGCAGTATTTT. Translation: CASSFSGGVTDTQYF.

This clonotype was counted a few times. This chain joins TRBV7-2 and TRBJ2-1, with 7 bases identical to TRBD1. The germline CDR1 and CDR2 sequences are SGHTA and FQGNSA. V shed 5 bases, J shed 8 bases, and the junction held 3 bases outside the gene matches. This CDR3 region has 12 residues. The CDR3 DNA is TGTGCCAGCAGCCCCCAGGGGGATGAGCAGTTCTTC. The encoded protein is CASSPQGDEQFF.

V usage is TRBV28 and J usage is TRBJ1-6; D ambiguous. Germline V lookup: CDR1 MDHEN, CDR2 SYDVKM. This CDR3 is 18 amino acids long. The ends were cut back, 5 bases at V and 8 bases at J, with 25 bases in the middle. CDR3 sequence reads: CASSLQGKGRWWDSPLHF. The CDR3 nucleotides read TGTGCCAGCAGTCTCCAAGGAAAGGGTAGGTGGTGGGATTCACCCCTCCACTTT.